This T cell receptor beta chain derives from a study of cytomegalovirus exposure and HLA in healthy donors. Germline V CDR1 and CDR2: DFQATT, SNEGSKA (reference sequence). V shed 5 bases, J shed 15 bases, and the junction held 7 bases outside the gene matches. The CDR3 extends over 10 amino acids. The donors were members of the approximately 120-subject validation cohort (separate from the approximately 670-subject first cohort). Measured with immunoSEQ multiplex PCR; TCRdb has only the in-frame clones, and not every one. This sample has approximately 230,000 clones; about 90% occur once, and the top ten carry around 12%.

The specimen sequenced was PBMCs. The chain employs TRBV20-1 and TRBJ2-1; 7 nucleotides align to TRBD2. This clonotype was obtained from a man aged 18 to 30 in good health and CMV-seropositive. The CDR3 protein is CSAGPGGSFF. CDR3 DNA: TGCAGTGCTGGCCCCGGGGGGTCGTTCTTC.